This T cell receptor (beta chain) emerged from a study of early T cells in non-severe SARS-CoV-2 infection. The overall study: The chains were unpaired, and the sequenced material was bulk RNA from unsorted whole blood.

Using its own MiXCR run on the 5' RACE reads, TCRdb lists one record per CDR3 protein. The sample holds 70,000 to 75,000 distinct CDR3 sequences, 10% to 15% seen once. The CDR3 is made up of 12 amino acids. V lost 4 bases, J lost 3 bases, and 8 bases lay in between. The V gene's germline CDR1 is SQVTM and CDR2 ANQGSEA. V gene TRBV29-1 combines with J gene TRBJ2-3; D not certain. This TCR was sampled from an adult who was a healthcare worker with PCR-confirmed SARS-CoV-2 infection or an uninfected control (not recorded which). Sequencing used whole blood. The DNA for the CDR3 is TGCAGCGTTGCAAGGGTGACAGATACGCAGTATTTT. Translated, it gives CSVARVTDTQYF.